A single sample is the source of the 22 T cell receptor beta chains below, sequenced in a study of T cell responses to AZD1222 COVID-19 vaccine. The assay was immunoSEQ multiplex PCR, and TCRdb's table has in-frame clones only and misses some. The sample lists 65,000 to 70,000 clones; 70% to 90% were seen once. Source: peripheral blood, taken 28 days after the second AZD1222 dose. These receptors were collected from an adult who received the AZD1222 COVID-19 vaccine.

This clone was seen a single time. J is TRBJ1-6 and V is TRBV5-6; D unresolved. V gave up 3 bases and J gave up 2 bases, with 9 bases separating them. The germline V gene encodes CDR1 SGHDT and CDR2 YYEEEE. The CDR3 sequence is 15 residues long. CDR3 nucleotides: TGTGCCAGCAGCTACAGTGGGGCCTATAATTCACCCCTCCACTTT. Its translation: CASSYSGAYNSPLHF. Full variable domain (missing parts from reference TRBV5-6 and TRBJ1-6): DAGVTQSPTHLIKTRGQQVTLRCSPKSGHDTVSWYQQALGQGPQFIFQYYEEEERQRGNFPDRFSGHQFPNYSSELNVNALLLGDSALYLCASSYSGAYNSPLHFGNGTRLTVT.

The chain joins TRBV4-2 to TRBJ2-3; 15 bases map to TRBD2. Germline loops: CDR1 LGHNA, CDR2 YNFKEQ. V lost 3 bases, J lost 5 bases, and 3 bases stayed unmatched. The CDR3 contains 16 residues. CDR3 DNA: TGTGCCAGCAGCCAGGAGGGACTAGCGGGGGGAGATACGCAGTATTTT. Protein sequence: CASSQEGLAGGDTQYF.

This clone has a single count. V and J are TRBV5-1 and TRBJ1-2, with TRBD1 as a possible D gene (5 bases). The CDR3 runs 13 residues. Per germline, CDR1 SGHRS and CDR2 YFSETQ. Trimming shortened V by 7 bases and J by 3 bases, and 13 bases separated the two germline ends. The CDR3 region has the DNA TGCGCCAGCGGGGACGGTTCACACTATGGCTACACCTTC. Encoded protein: CASGDGSHYGYTF.

This chain links TRBV6-4 with TRBJ2-3; TRBD2 agrees at 9 bases. CDR3 length: 13 residues. Trimming removed 7 bases from V and 3 bases from J; junction bases left unmatched: 2. Germline V gene lookup returns CDR1 MRHNA and CDR2 SNTAGT. The CDR3 nucleotides are TGTGCCAGCAACCTAGCGGGGACAGATACGCAGTATTTT. Translated, it gives CASNLAGTDTQYF.

CDR3 sequence (DNA): TGTGCCAGCAGAAAGGGCAGGATCTCCTACGAGCAGTACTTC. As protein: CASRKGRISYEQYF. This chain connects TRBV7-8 to TRBJ2-7; no clear D gene. The CDR3 extends over 14 amino acids. The germline gives CDR1 SGHVS, CDR2 FQNEAQ. V lost 6 bases, J lost 0 bases, and 12 bases lay in between.

V is TRBV7-9 and J is TRBJ1-2, with a tentative D call TRBD1 (5 bases). Germline CDR1 reads SEHNR; CDR2 reads FQNEAQ (reference sequence). Deletions cut 1 base from V and 4 bases from J, with 19 bases between. CDR3 length: 17 amino acids. CDR3 nucleotide sequence: TGTGCCAGCAGCTTAGGAAAGGGAGGGCAGGGTATCTATGGCTACACCTTC. As protein: CASSLGKGGQGIYGYTF. Together with reference TRBV7-9 and TRBJ1-2, the CDR3 gives the full variable domain: DTGVSQNPRHKITKRGQNVTFRCDPISEHNRLYWYRQTLGQGPEFLTYFQNEAQLEKSRLLSDRFSAERPKGSFSTLEIQRTEQGDSAMYLCASSLGKGGQGIYGYTFGSGTRLTVV.

The V and J genes are TRBV18 and TRBJ2-7; 7 nucleotides agree with TRBD2. Germline V gene sequence: CDR1 KGHSH, CDR2 LQKENI. V was pared by 1 base and J by 5 bases, with 11 bases of the junction left unmatched. This CDR3 region has 16 residues. The CDR3 here is CASSPQRGFPGHEQYF. The CDR3 DNA sequence: TGTGCCAGCTCACCACAGCGGGGATTCCCTGGCCACGAGCAGTACTTC.

The gene calls are TRBV5-1 and TRBJ2-3, with D possibly being TRBD1 (5 bases). The CDR3 consists of 16 residues. Germline V gives CDR1 SGHRS, CDR2 YFSETQ. V lost 0 bases and J 4 bases, leaving 15 bases between the germline ends. CDR3 DNA: TGCGCCAGCAGCTTGGAACCAGGGTACATTTCAGATACGCAGTATTTT. The encoded protein is CASSLEPGYISDTQYF.

V usage is TRBV27 and J usage is TRBJ2-3; the match to TRBD2 covers 14 bases. Germline CDR1 and CDR2: MNHEY and SMNVEV (reference sequence). The V gene end was trimmed by 4 bases and the J gene end by 5 bases; junction bases not matched to a gene: 11. This CDR3 contains 18 residues. The CDR3 loop is CASSSPRAGLAGGDTQYF. CDR3 bases: TGTGCCAGCAGTTCCCCGAGAGCAGGACTAGCGGGGGGAGATACGCAGTATTTT.

The V gene is TRBV6-5, the J gene TRBJ1-1; D might be TRBD1 (5 bases). V lost 5 bases and J 2 bases, leaving 9 bases between the germline ends. Per germline, CDR1 MNHEY and CDR2 SVGAGI. CDR3 length: 13 residues. Here the CDR3 DNA reads TGTGCCAGCAGTCAAACAGGAAACACTGAAGCTTTCTTT. Its protein is CASSQTGNTEAFF.

The chain has TRBV5-4 and TRBJ2-7; TRBD2 matches at 8 bases. The CDR3 runs to 16 residues. Germline V gives CDR1 SGHNT, CDR2 YYREEE (reference sequence). V shed 3 bases, J shed 4 bases, and the junction held 12 bases outside the gene matches. The CDR3, as DNA: TGTGCCAGCAGCTCGGATCCGGGACTAGAAGGATACGAGCAGTACTTC. It translates to CASSSDPGLEGYEQYF. Complete variable domain (other parts from reference TRBV5-4 and TRBJ2-7): ETGVTQSPTHLIKTRGQQVTLRCSSQSGHNTVSWYQQALGQGPQFIFQYYREEENGRGNFPPRFSGLQFPNYSSELNVNALELDDSALYLCASSSDPGLEGYEQYFGPGTRLTVT.

This chain uses TRBV6-6 with TRBJ1-2; D is undetermined. Germline V gene sequence: CDR1 MNHNY, CDR2 SVGAGI (reference sequence). V lost 2 bases, J lost 1 base, and 5 bases lay in between. CDR3 length: 13 amino acids. In DNA, the CDR3 is TGTGCCAGCAGTTACACAGTTAACTATGGCTACACCTTC. Translating it yields CASSYTVNYGYTF.

This rearrangement joins TRBV6-5 to TRBJ1-5; D is uncertain. The CDR3 is made up of 14 amino acids. Per germline, CDR1 MNHEY and CDR2 SVGAGI. V shed 6 bases and J shed 0 bases, with 9 bases lying between them. Here the CDR3 reads CASRPGPSNQPQHF. DNA for the CDR3: TGTGCCAGCAGACCCGGCCCTAGCAATCAGCCCCAGCATTTT.

This clone showed up just a few times. The V and J genes are TRBV11-3 and TRBJ2-7; 8 bases are shared with TRBD1. This CDR3 has 14 amino acids. V trimming: 6 bases; J trimming: 3 bases; junction bases outside the gene matches: 7. The germline gives CDR1 SGHNT, CDR2 YENEEA. The CDR3 here is CASSFAGQVYEQYF. As DNA, the CDR3 is TGTGCCAGCAGTTTTGCGGGACAGGTCTACGAGCAGTACTTC.

The genes are TRBV9 and TRBJ1-3; the D is unclear. This CDR3 is built from 14 residues. Trimming removed 0 bases from V and 10 bases from J, with 14 bases in between. Germline-derived CDR1 and CDR2 are SGDLS and YYNGEE. DNA of the CDR3: TGTGCCAGCAGCGTAGTCGTGGACGGTGGAACCATATATTTT. Amino acid sequence: CASSVVVDGGTIYF.

The rearrangement joins TRBV19 to TRBJ2-7, with 7 bases lining up with TRBD2. J lost 6 bases, V lost 7 bases, and 9 bases had no gene match. The CDR3 sequence is 13 residues long. Germline CDR1 is LNHDA and CDR2 is SQIVND (reference sequence). CDR3 sequence: CASMGPRGVEQYF. The CDR3 region has the DNA TGTGCCAGTATGGGGCCCCGGGGGGTCGAGCAGTACTTC. Using reference TRBV19 and TRBJ2-7 for the parts outside the CDR3, the full variable domain is DGGITQSPKYLFRKEGQNVTLSCEQNLNHDAMYWYRQDPGQGLRLIYYSQIVNDFQKGDIAEGYSVSREKKESFPLTVTSAQKNPTAFYLCASMGPRGVEQYFGPGTRLTVT.

This sequence joins TRBV24-1 and TRBJ2-1; D is ambiguous. The CDR3 is 11 amino acids. Germline V lookup: CDR1 KGHDR, CDR2 SFDVKD. With 2 bases removed from V and 5 bases from J, the gap between germline ends came to 0 bases. CDR3 in amino acids: CATSDYNEQFF. CDR3 DNA: TGTGCCACCAGTGATTACAATGAGCAGTTCTTC.

The V gene is TRBV7-9, the J gene TRBJ1-2, with TRBD1 as a possible D gene (6 bases). The germline CDR1 and CDR2 sequences are SEHNR and FQNEAQ (reference sequence). There are 14 residues in the CDR3. V dropped 8 bases and J dropped 3 bases, with 16 bases sitting between them. CDR3 sequence (DNA): TGTGCCAGCGGGTACTGGGACAATTACTATGGCTACACCTTC. As protein: CASGYWDNYYGYTF. Full variable domain (rest looked up from reference TRBV7-9 and TRBJ1-2): DTGVSQNPRHKITKRGQNVTFRCDPISEHNRLYWYRQTLGQGPEFLTYFQNEAQLEKSRLLSDRFSAERPKGSFSTLEIQRTEQGDSAMYLCASGYWDNYYGYTFGSGTRLTVV.

The chain carries TRBV6-5 and TRBJ1-5, with D possibly matching TRBD1 (5 bases). From germline, CDR1 is MNHEY and CDR2 SVGAGI. V lost 4 bases and J lost 1, with 11 bases in between. The CDR3 loop spans 15 amino acids. The CDR3 nucleotides read TGTGCCAGCAGTTCTCCACAGGTGAGCAATCAGCCCCAGCATTTT. This translates into CASSSPQVSNQPQHF.

This clone has just a few counts. This chain uses TRBV6-4 with TRBJ2-2; D is possibly TRBD2 (6 bases). The V gene's germline CDR1 is MRHNA and CDR2 SNTAGT. V was trimmed by 3 bases and J by 7 bases, leaving 9 bases between them. The CDR3 is 13 residues long. The CDR3 DNA is TGTGCCAGCAGTGAAGGAGGGAGCGGGGAGCTGTTTTTT. It is translated as CASSEGGSGELFF.

The chain is built from TRBV6-1 and TRBJ2-7; TRBD1 is a possible D gene (6 bases). The CDR3 runs to 12 residues. CDR1 and CDR2 from the germline V gene are MNHNS and SASEGT. V lost 3 bases to trimming and J lost 6 bases, with 9 bases between them. DNA of the CDR3: TGTGCCAGCAGTGAGCTACAGGGCGAGCAGTACTTC. Protein product: CASSELQGEQYF.

V gene TRBV11-2 combines with J gene TRBJ2-1, with TRBD2 as a possible D gene (7 bases). The ends were cut back, 5 bases at V and 9 bases at J, with 23 bases in the middle. The CDR3 has 16 amino acids. Per the germline V gene, CDR1 is SGHAT and CDR2 is FQNNGV. The CDR3 nucleotides are TGTGCCAGCAGCCGCCGTGGGGGGGGCCCTTGGAGTGAGCAGTTCTTC. It encodes CASSRRGGGPWSEQFF.